Listed here are 17 T cell receptor beta chains from one sample, sequenced in a study of shared clonotypes between healthy human individuals. The assay was immunoSEQ multiplex PCR, and TCRdb's table has in-frame clones only and misses some. The sample holds about 960,000 clones, approximately 80% seen once. The sample comprised memory CD4+ T cells sorted from blood. The subset here: CD45RA-negative fraction. These receptors were obtained from a man younger than 35 in good health.

This clone was detected a few times. The V and J genes are TRBV6-5 and TRBJ1-1; D not resolved. Germline V CDR1 and CDR2: MNHEY, SVGAGI. This CDR3 contains 12 residues. Trimming stripped 6 bases from V and 3 bases from J, with 8 bases between. The CDR3 spells CASRKSDTEAFF. The CDR3 DNA reads TGTGCCAGCAGAAAAAGTGACACTGAAGCTTTCTTT.

This chain connects TRBV11-2 to TRBJ2-2, with D uncertain. The CDR3 is made up of 14 amino acids. Trimming cost V 1 base and J 3 bases, with 6 bases left between them. Germline V CDR1 and CDR2: SGHAT, FQNNGV. CDR3 loop: CASSLGVDTGELFF. CDR3 DNA sequence: TGTGCCAGCAGCTTAGGGGTCGACACCGGGGAGCTGTTTTTT. Drawing the rest from reference TRBV11-2 and TRBJ2-2, the complete variable domain is EAGVAQSPRYKIIEKRQSVAFWCNPISGHATLYWYQQILGQGPKLLIQFQNNGVVDDSQLPKDRFSAERLKGVDSTLKIQPAKLEDSAVYLCASSLGVDTGELFFGEGSRLTVL.

The rearrangement uses TRBV28 and TRBJ2-7, with 7 positions matching TRBD2. Trimming at V came to 5 bases and at J to 2 bases, leaving 9 bases not matched to a gene. This CDR3 has 15 amino acids. Germline V CDR1 and CDR2: MDHEN, SYDVKM. The CDR3 sequence is CASSTIAGSTYEQYF. Here the CDR3 DNA reads TGTGCCAGCAGTACCATAGCGGGTTCCACCTACGAGCAGTACTTC.

The genes are TRBV6-1 and TRBJ2-3, with 7 bases fitting TRBD2. The CDR3 is made up of 15 amino acids. The V and J ends lost 6 bases and 2 bases, in that order; junction bases with no gene match: 8. CDR1 and CDR2 (germline): MNHNS, SASEGT. The CDR3 DNA follows: TGTGCCAGCAGCGGATGGACTAGTTTCACAGATACGCAGTATTTT. Amino acids: CASSGWTSFTDTQYF.

This clone was picked up a small number of times. This sequence joins TRBV5-1 and TRBJ2-5; 15 bases line up with TRBD2. Trimming took 4 bases from V and 2 from J; bases not matched to a gene: 9. Germline V gene sequence: CDR1 SGHRS, CDR2 YFSETQ. This CDR3 region has 18 residues. In DNA, the CDR3 is TGCGCCAGCAGCCTCGGACTAGCGGGGGGGCGCGTGCAAGAGACCCAGTACTTC. It specifies CASSLGLAGGRVQETQYF. The full variable domain, with the rest looked up from reference TRBV5-1 and TRBJ2-5, is KAGVTQTPRYLIKTRGQQVTLSCSPISGHRSVSWYQQTPGQGLQFLFEYFSETQRNKGNFPGRFSGRQFSNSRSEMNVSTLELGDSALYLCASSLGLAGGRVQETQYFGPGTRLLVL.

The V gene is TRBV6-1, the J gene TRBJ2-3, with TRBD2 matching 12 bases. This CDR3 has 15 amino acids. Germline loops: CDR1 MNHNS, CDR2 SASEGT. J was trimmed by 2 bases and V by 6 bases; bases with no gene match: 3. As DNA, the CDR3 is TGTGCCAGCAGGCTAGCGGGGGGGTACACAGATACGCAGTATTTT. Amino acid sequence: CASRLAGGYTDTQYF.

The table lists this clone with a count of one. This chain joins TRBV10-1 and TRBJ2-7, with 9 bases fitting TRBD2. J gave up 5 bases and V 0 bases, and 8 bases lay outside the gene matches. The CDR3 totals 16 residues. In germline, CDR1 is WNHNN, CDR2 SYGVQD (reference sequence). The CDR3 region has the DNA TGCGCCAGCAGTGAGTCTAGAGCTAGCGGGGTGGACGAGCAGTACTTC. Protein: CASSESRASGVDEQYF.

The J gene is TRBJ1-2, the V gene TRBV19; D possibly corresponds to TRBD1 (5 bases). In germline, CDR1 is LNHDA, CDR2 SQIVND (reference sequence). The CDR3 is 12 amino acids. Between the trimmed V and J ends, which lost 4 bases and 14 bases, there was a span of 17 bases. DNA of the CDR3: TGTGCCAGTAGTACCTCCGCGCAGGGCGAGACCTTC. Translating it yields CASSTSAQGETF.

The count of this clone is one. This chain connects TRBV4-1 to TRBJ2-2, with D maybe TRBD1 (5 bases). The CDR3 covers 15 residues. V lost 1 base, J lost 7 bases, and 13 bases lay in between. Germline V lookup: CDR1 MGHRA, CDR2 YSYEKL. The CDR3 here is CASSQGGQVIGELFF. CDR3 bases: TGCGCCAGCAGCCAAGGAGGACAAGTTATCGGGGAGCTGTTTTTT.

Only a few counts were recorded for this clone. The chain couples TRBV6-1 to TRBJ2-5; tentative D call: TRBD2 (6 bases). Germline loops: CDR1 MNHNS, CDR2 SASEGT. Trimming shortened V by 7 bases and J by 1 base, and 16 bases separated the two germline ends. This CDR3 is 15 amino acids long. CDR3 DNA sequence: TGTGCCAGCACTCCGCGGGGAGGCCCCCAAGAGACCCAGTACTTC. Encoded protein: CASTPRGGPQETQYF.

In its sample, this clone was seen a few times. This chain links TRBV10-2 with TRBJ1-5; D might be TRBD1 (5 bases). V dropped 3 bases and J dropped 7 bases, with 10 bases sitting between them. Germline V gene lookup returns CDR1 WSHSY and CDR2 SAAADI. The CDR3 is 13 amino acids. CDR3 sequence: CASSEMGDQPQHF. CDR3 in DNA: TGCGCCAGCAGTGAAATGGGGGACCAGCCCCAGCATTTT.

The chain employs TRBV5-1 and TRBJ1-3; D ambiguous. V lost 4 bases and J 2 bases, leaving 10 bases between the germline ends. The germline gives CDR1 SGHRS, CDR2 YFSETQ. This CDR3 region has 14 residues. The CDR3 spells CASSTGDTGNTIYF. Written as DNA, the CDR3 is TGCGCCAGCAGCACCGGGGATACTGGAAACACCATATATTTT.

The rearrangement links TRBV18 to TRBJ2-7; 9 bases map to TRBD1. This CDR3 comprises 16 residues. V dropped 1 base and J dropped 4; count of bases not matched to a gene: 8. Germline assignment: CDR1 KGHSH and CDR2 LQKENI. CDR3 loop: CASSPLTGTGQYEQYF. For the CDR3, the DNA is TGTGCCAGCTCACCACTAACCGGGACAGGGCAATACGAGCAGTACTTC.

In this sample, this clone turned up many times. The V gene is TRBV12-5, the J gene TRBJ2-2; 11 nucleotides match TRBD2. Trimming took 0 bases from V and 6 from J; bases not matched to a gene: 3. Germline V lookup: CDR1 LGHNT, CDR2 FRNRAP. CDR3 length: 16 residues. This CDR3 is CASGLVLAGVAGELFF. The CDR3 nucleotides are TGTGCTAGTGGTTTGGTACTAGCGGGAGTAGCCGGGGAGCTGTTTTTT.

This chain connects TRBV19 to TRBJ1-1; D remains unclear. CDR1 LNHDA and CDR2 SQIVND come from the germline V gene (reference sequence). There are 13 residues in the CDR3. V was pared by 3 bases and J by 7 bases, with 12 bases between. The CDR3 reads CASSILEGREAFF. Written as DNA, the CDR3 is TGTGCCAGTAGTATCTTAGAGGGCCGTGAAGCTTTCTTT.

This chain uses TRBV6-1 with TRBJ2-5; either TRBD1 or TRBD2 may supply D (5 bases each). With 7 bases removed from V and 5 bases from J, the gap between germline ends came to 17 bases. CDR1 MNHNS and CDR2 SASEGT come from the germline V gene. There are 14 residues in the CDR3. This chain's CDR3 is CASNRDPTAETQYF. The CDR3, as DNA: TGTGCCAGCAATCGGGACCCCACTGCGGAGACCCAGTACTTC.

As regards this clone: The identical CDR3 is also encoded by other nucleotide sequences in the sample. The chain is built from TRBV7-9 and TRBJ2-7; 9 bases fit TRBD2. Losses at the gene ends were 1 base for V and 2 bases for J; bases not matched to a gene: 0. CDR1 is SEHNR and CDR2 is FQNEAQ in the germline V gene (reference sequence). The length of the CDR3 is 14 residues. The CDR3 region has the DNA TGTGCCAGCAGCTTAGAGCGGGGGGCCTACGAGCAGTACTTC. Protein: CASSLERGAYEQYF. The whole variable domain, filled in from reference TRBV7-9 and TRBJ2-7, reads DTGVSQNPRHKITKRGQNVTFRCDPISEHNRLYWYRQTLGQGPEFLTYFQNEAQLEKSRLLSDRFSAERPKGSFSTLEIQRTEQGDSAMYLCASSLERGAYEQYFGPGTRLTVT.